These 24 T cell receptor beta chains share one sample of origin, sequenced in a study of CD8 T cells in Susac syndrome (dated by TCRdb to about 2019). Libraries were made using the immunoSEQ multiplex PCR assay. RNA was extracted using the RNeasy kit, and about 0.45 to 1 ug of the RNA was reverse transcribed with random hexamers. Through fastp at Q25 and MiXCR, TCRdb rebuilt clones from the public reads, retaining in-frame beta chains. Each entry merges the rows of one CDR3 protein and shows their most common DNA and genes. The sample includes 95,000 to 150,000 distinct CDR3 sequences, with nearly 96% observed a single time. Of the sample, over 0.12% falls within the top ten clones. The sample taken for sequencing was CD4+ T cells from PBMCs. The receptors here all came from a human donor with Susac syndrome.

This chain joins TRBV29-1 and TRBJ2-7; 7 nucleotides match TRBD1. The ends lost 4 bases at V and 5 bases at J; junction bases unmatched: 11. From germline, CDR1 is SQVTM and CDR2 ANQGSEA. The CDR3 contains 14 residues. CDR3 DNA: TGCAGCGTTGCTGAGGACAGGCTTACCAACGAGCAGTACTTC. Residues: CSVAEDRLTNEQYF.

The CDR3 reads CSVEAYRGPGANVLTF. Here the CDR3 DNA reads TGCAGCGTTGAGGCCTACAGGGGGCCTGGGGCCAACGTCCTGACTTTC. The chain recombines TRBV29-1 with TRBJ2-6; 9 positions match TRBD1. The V segment lost 3 bases and the J segment 2 bases; nucleotides outside the gene matches: 5. Germline V CDR1 and CDR2: SQVTM, ANQGSEA. This CDR3 has 16 amino acids.

This chain links TRBV20-1 with TRBJ1-5; D call uncertain. Germline CDR1 reads DFQATT; CDR2 reads SNEGSKA (reference sequence). The CDR3 extends over 15 amino acids. The V gene lost 1 base and the J gene lost 0 bases, with 10 bases spanning the gap. The CDR3 sequence: CSARGNEYSNQPQHF. The CDR3 coding sequence is TGCAGTGCTAGAGGTAATGAATATAGCAATCAGCCCCAGCATTTT.

The chain carries TRBV20-1 and TRBJ2-1; tentative D call: TRBD2 (7 bases). The CDR3 is 15 residues long. V gave up 5 bases and J gave up 7 bases, with 21 bases separating them. The germline V gene has CDR1 DFQATT and CDR2 SNEGSKA (reference sequence). The CDR3 DNA reads as TGCAGTGCTGCTGTTCCTAGCGGAGGGGGGAATGAGCAGTTCTTC. Translated, it gives CSAAVPSGGGNEQFF.

This chain links TRBV2 with TRBJ2-2; TRBD1 agrees at 9 bases. Germline assignment: CDR1 SNHLY and CDR2 FYNNEI. J was trimmed by 7 bases and V by 8 bases; bases with no gene match: 5. The CDR3 has 13 residues. The CDR3 DNA follows: TGTGCCAGCCGGGGACAGGGTGGCGGGGAGCTGTTTTTT. Translation gives CASRGQGGGELFF. Based on the CDR3 plus reference TRBV2 and TRBJ2-2, the full variable domain is EPEVTQTPSHQVTQMGQEVILRCVPISNHLYFYWYRQILGQKVEFLVSFYNNEISEKSEIFDDQFSVERPDGSNFTLKIRSTKLEDSAMYFCASRGQGGGELFFGEGSRLTVL.

The rearrangement links TRBV3-1 to TRBJ2-4; D unclear. This CDR3 spans 16 amino acids. Germline V gene lookup returns CDR1 LGHDT and CDR2 YNNKEL (reference sequence). Trimming stripped 1 base from V and 0 bases from J, with 10 bases between. Written as DNA, the CDR3 is TGTGCCAGCAGCCAAGGGCCCAAACTAGCCAAAAACATTCAGTACTTC. Translation: CASSQGPKLAKNIQYF.

The CDR3 nucleotides are TGTGCCACCGGATTTGGAGATGAGCAGTTCTTC. Encoded protein: CATGFGDEQFF. V gene TRBV24-1 combines with J gene TRBJ2-1; no clear D. Between the trimmed V and J ends, which lost 9 bases and 8 bases, there was a span of 10 bases. CDR1 and CDR2 (germline): KGHDR, SFDVKD. The CDR3 is 11 residues long.

The chain carries TRBV12-3 or TRBV12-4 and TRBJ1-2; TRBD1 might be the D (6 bases). The ends were cut back, 6 bases at V and 8 bases at J, with 10 bases in the middle. This CDR3 is 11 amino acids long. This CDR3 is CASREGGGYTF. The CDR3 nucleotides read TGTGCCAGCAGAGAGGGGGGAGGCTACACCTTC.

The rearrangement uses TRBV20-1 and TRBJ1-1; D gene uncertain. Deletions cut 6 bases from V and 1 base from J, with 12 bases between. The CDR3 loop spans 13 amino acids. Per the germline V gene, CDR1 is DFQATT and CDR2 is SNEGSKA (reference sequence). The CDR3 sequence is CSAAAGGNTEAFF. CDR3 nucleotides: TGCAGTGCCGCCGCGGGTGGGAACACTGAAGCTTTCTTT.

The V call is TRBV20-1, the J call TRBJ2-7; the match to TRBD2 covers 8 bases. Germline-derived CDR1 and CDR2 are DFQATT and SNEGSKA (reference sequence). The V and J ends lost 1 base and 3 bases, in that order; junction bases with no gene match: 2. The CDR3 spans 13 residues. CDR3 residues: CSARVAGGYEQYF. CDR3 coding DNA: TGCAGTGCTAGAGTGGCGGGGGGCTACGAGCAGTACTTC.

The CDR3 DNA follows: TGTGCCAGCAGTTCCGGGCAACGGGGGCTGAGGACAGATACGCAGTATTTT. This codes for CASSSGQRGLRTDTQYF. The chain carries TRBV12-3 or TRBV12-4 and TRBJ2-3, with D possibly being TRBD1 or TRBD2 (6 bases each). V lost 4 bases to trimming and J lost 3 bases, with 20 bases between them. The CDR3 extends over 17 amino acids.

The chain carries TRBV2 and TRBJ2-5; 8 bases agree with TRBD1. This CDR3 has 14 amino acids. J was trimmed by 6 bases and V by 6 bases; bases with no gene match: 9. Germline V lookup: CDR1 SNHLY, CDR2 FYNNEI. The CDR3 here is CASRGTGTGQTQYF. The DNA for the CDR3 is TGTGCCAGCAGGGGGACAGGAACGGGCCAGACCCAGTACTTC.

The sample holds one count of this clonotype. This chain uses TRBV20-1 with TRBJ1-1; D call uncertain. Germline V lookup: CDR1 DFQATT, CDR2 SNEGSKA (reference sequence). This CDR3 contains 14 residues. Deletions cut 0 bases from V and 5 bases from J, with 13 bases between. CDR3 residues: CSARDLGAMTEAFF. DNA for the CDR3: TGCAGTGCTAGAGATCTAGGAGCCATGACTGAAGCTTTCTTT.

The rearrangement links TRBV20-1 to TRBJ2-7; TRBD2 matches 11 bases. V lost 2 bases and J lost 3; bases outside the gene matches: 3. The CDR3 sequence is 14 residues long. Germline lookup yields CDR1 DFQATT and CDR2 SNEGSKA (reference sequence). The CDR3, as DNA: TGCAGTGCTAGAACTAGCGGGAGTCGCTACGAGCAGTACTTC. This codes for CSARTSGSRYEQYF.

J is TRBJ2-1 and V is TRBV30, with 11 bases aligning to TRBD2. Germline CDR1 and CDR2: GTSNPN and SVGIG (reference sequence). This CDR3 contains 15 residues. J gave up 7 bases and V 1 base, and 6 bases lay outside the gene matches. The CDR3 region has the DNA TGTGCCTGGAGTGCGGGACTAGCGGTCGGGAATGAGCAGTTCTTC. Translated, it gives CAWSAGLAVGNEQFF.

This sequence joins TRBV28 and TRBJ2-3; D gene unclear. This CDR3 region has 13 residues. Germline CDR1 is MDHEN and CDR2 is SYDVKM. V shed 6 bases and J shed 5 bases, with 12 bases lying between them. CDR3 nucleotides: TGTGCCAGCAGAGGGCAGCCCATAGATACGCAGTATTTT. Amino acids: CASRGQPIDTQYF.

The V gene is TRBV3-1, the J gene TRBJ2-3; D not resolved. V was pared by 0 bases and J by 1 base, with 5 bases between. Germline loops: CDR1 LGHDT, CDR2 YNNKEL (reference sequence). This CDR3 region has 14 residues. The CDR3 loop is CASSQETRTDTQYF. CDR3 nucleotide sequence: TGTGCCAGCAGCCAAGAGACCCGCACAGATACGCAGTATTTT.

The chain couples TRBV6-2 or TRBV6-3 to TRBJ1-1; D might be TRBD1 (5 bases). This CDR3 comprises 11 residues. CDR1 and CDR2 (germline): MNHEY, SVGEGT. CDR3 nucleotides: TGTGCTCTGCGGGGCTGGACTGAAGCTTTCTTT. Translating it yields CALRGWTEAFF.

The chain employs TRBV5-1 and TRBJ2-7, with unresolved D. V was trimmed by 0 bases and J by 4 bases, leaving 11 bases between them. CDR3 size: 14 residues. CDR1 is SGHRS, CDR2 YFSETQ, per germline. As DNA, the CDR3 is TGCGCCAGCAGCTTGGATTCTCTGAATTACGAGCAGTACTTC. It translates to CASSLDSLNYEQYF.

V is TRBV10-3 and J is TRBJ1-2; D might be TRBD1 (5 bases). Trimming left V 6 bases short and J 6 bases short, with 17 bases between. The CDR3 is 14 amino acids. The V gene's germline CDR1 is ENHRY and CDR2 SYGVKD. This CDR3 reads CAIRGPVGRDGYTF. The CDR3 DNA sequence: TGTGCCATCAGGGGACCCGTGGGCAGGGATGGCTACACCTTC.

J is TRBJ1-2 and V is TRBV19; 12 positions agree with TRBD1. V shed 2 bases and J 7 bases; nucleotides not matched to a gene: 8. The CDR3 is made up of 16 amino acids. Germline assignment: CDR1 LNHDA and CDR2 SQIVND (reference sequence). CDR3 DNA sequence: TGTGCCAGTAGTATAACGGGACAGGGGGCGTCTGGTGGCTACACCTTC. Protein product: CASSITGQGASGGYTF.

V is TRBV2 and J is TRBJ1-4; 10 bases fit TRBD1. Trimming cost V 6 bases and J 7 bases; bases outside gene matches: 8. The CDR3 consists of 15 residues. The germline gives CDR1 SNHLY, CDR2 FYNNEI. The CDR3 reads CASSYTTGGGEKLFF. CDR3 nucleotide sequence: TGTGCCAGCAGCTACACGACAGGGGGCGGTGAAAAACTGTTTTTT.

V and J are TRBV20-1 and TRBJ2-5, with unresolved D. The CDR3 has 12 amino acids. Germline lookup yields CDR1 DFQATT and CDR2 SNEGSKA (reference sequence). The CDR3 region has the DNA TGCAGGGCGTCCGGGCCGCAAGAGACCCAGTACTTC. It codes for CRASGPQETQYF.

This clonotype was found once. The genes are TRBV2 and TRBJ2-7; 8 bases map to TRBD1. The J segment lost 0 bases and the V segment lost 6 bases, leaving 7 bases of the junction unmatched. Looked up from germline, CDR1 is SNHLY and CDR2 is FYNNEI. CDR3 length: 15 residues. The chain's CDR3 is CASRARTGRSYEQYF. The DNA for the CDR3 is TGTGCCAGCAGGGCGAGGACAGGGCGCTCCTACGAGCAGTACTTC.